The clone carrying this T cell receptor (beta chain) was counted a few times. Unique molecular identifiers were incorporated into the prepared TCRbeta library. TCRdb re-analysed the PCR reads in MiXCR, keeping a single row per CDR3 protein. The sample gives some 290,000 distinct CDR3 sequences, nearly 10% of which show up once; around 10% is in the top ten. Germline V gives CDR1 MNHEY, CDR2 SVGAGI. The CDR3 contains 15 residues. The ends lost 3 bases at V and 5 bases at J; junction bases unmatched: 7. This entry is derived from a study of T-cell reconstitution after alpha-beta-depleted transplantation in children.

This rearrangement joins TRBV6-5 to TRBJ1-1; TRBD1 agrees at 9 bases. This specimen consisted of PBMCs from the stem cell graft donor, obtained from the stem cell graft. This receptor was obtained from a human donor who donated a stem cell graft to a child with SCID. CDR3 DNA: TGTGCCAGCAGTTATACAGGGGGCGCCCAAACTGAAGCTTTCTTT. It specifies CASSYTGGAQTEAFF.